This T cell receptor (beta chain) was sequenced in a study of T-cell reconstitution after alpha-beta-depleted transplantation in children. This clonotype turned up a few times. Germline CDR1 SQVTM, CDR2 ANQGSEA. Trimming stripped 6 bases from V and 4 bases from J, with 22 bases between. The CDR3 sequence is 16 residues long. Preparation of the TCRbeta library involved a method that used unique molecular identifiers. TCRdb used MiXCR to reprocess the PCR reads, holding one entry per CDR3 protein. The sample yields about a million distinct CDR3 sequences, around 30% seen once. This chain connects TRBV29-1 to TRBJ2-1, with TRBD1 as a possible D gene (7 bases). Sequencing was performed on PBMCs, mostly from graft donor cells, taken 360 days after TCRalphabeta/CD19-depleted stem cell transplant. The receptor's source is a boy in the first two years of life who had a stem cell transplant for SCID, so the T cells may come from the graft donor. CDR3 residues: CSVPGVGTATYNEQFF. The CDR3 DNA is TGCAGCGTCCCGGGGGTGGGGACAGCTACATACAATGAGCAGTTCTTC.